This is a list of T cell receptor beta chains from one sample in a study of neurological immune-mediated disorders. MiXCR was run by TCRdb on the 5' RACE reads, yielding one entry per CDR3 protein. This sample has about 35,000 distinct CDR3 sequences, with 3.5% to 4.5% found just once. Source material: PBMCs. The receptors were sampled from a man between 25 and 39 years old with multiple sclerosis. The CDR3 runs from the conserved cysteine through the conserved F or W. Each record gives: CDR3 protein, J gene, V gene, CDR3 length.

CASREYARGSQETQYF TRBJ2-5 TRBV6-5 16
CSARDAASGNQETQYF TRBJ2-5 TRBV20-1 16
CASSQDYGNYGYTF TRBJ1-2 TRBV3-1 14
CASSQGNSGYTF TRBJ1-2 TRBV3-1 12
CSVEGKRDRTYNEQFF TRBJ2-1 TRBV29-1 16
CASSLAGTDTGELFF TRBJ2-2 TRBV5-1 15
CASSFMSMDTEAFF TRBJ1-1 TRBV5-1 14
CSASSANYGYTF TRBJ1-2 TRBV20-1 12
CASRASSSQPQHF TRBJ1-5 TRBV6-5 13
CASSINRVNEAPSNQPQHF TRBJ1-5 TRBV10-2 19
CASSTPGQEVSSSYNEQFF TRBJ2-1 TRBV5-1 19
CASSLGVDRGPANYGYTF TRBJ1-2 TRBV7-6 18
CASTTGGNTIYF TRBJ1-3 TRBV2 12
CASSQVSTDTQYF TRBJ2-3 TRBV3-1 13
CATSDPSGGRGEQFF TRBJ2-1 TRBV24-1 15
CASALRAALNYGYTF TRBJ1-2 TRBV5-1 15
CASSNGRAAFF TRBJ1-1 TRBV10-2 11
CSALDRVAWNEQYF TRBJ2-7 TRBV20-1 14
CSVTPGTGWDIQYF TRBJ2-4 TRBV29-1 14
CASSWGGAGEQFF TRBJ2-1 TRBV27 13
CASKGGDIRGDQYF TRBJ2-5 TRBV5-1 14
CAWSVRRTGGHGYTF TRBJ1-2 TRBV30 15
CSVTVGPVAFF TRBJ1-1 TRBV29-1 11
CSARRPAGGRGTQYF TRBJ2-3 TRBV20-1 15
CASRTQGLGAFF TRBJ1-1 TRBV27 12
CSARDSLSLASYNEQFF TRBJ2-1 TRBV20-1 17
CSARDSKRAGEKLFF TRBJ1-4 TRBV20-1 15
CASSLQGATEAFF TRBJ1-1 TRBV7-2 13
CSALGGVGSDTQYF TRBJ2-3 TRBV20-1 14
CASNQGGHSPLNF TRBJ1-6 TRBV14 13
CASSLDNRGRRSSTDTKYF TRBJ2-3 TRBV7-8 19
CASSIGVGDEQYF TRBJ2-7 TRBV19 13
CATSRDKSGGIYTPSYEQYF TRBJ2-7 TRBV15 20
CAGGPVAGNTIYF TRBJ1-3 TRBV10-3 13
CASTGEGIGPQHF TRBJ1-5 TRBV12-3/TRBV12-4 13
CASSQAGLAGGRSYNEQFF TRBJ2-1 TRBV14 19
CASSEYEQYF TRBJ2-7 TRBV25-1 10
CSAYRGGSYGYTF TRBJ1-2 TRBV20-1 13
CSALQTGYGYTF TRBJ1-2 TRBV20-1 12
CASSIDTTLTF TRBJ1-2 TRBV7-9 11
CASRYVGSNQPQHF TRBJ1-5 TRBV6-2/TRBV6-3 14
CATSDSGQSNTGELFF TRBJ2-2 TRBV24-1 16
CASSRLPDTDTQYF TRBJ2-3 TRBV5-1 14
CAISEVQETQYF TRBJ2-5 TRBV10-3 12
CASSLPGQDWEKLFF TRBJ1-4 TRBV6-5 15
CASRAGAETQYF TRBJ2-5 TRBV5-1 12
CASWGQGGETQYF TRBJ2-5 TRBV7-2 13
CASSSETGYTDTQYF TRBJ2-3 TRBV7-9 15
CASSGQGAGQPQHF TRBJ1-5 TRBV19 14
CASRPPGGGYGYTF TRBJ1-2 TRBV6-1 14
CSAGPHSYEQYF TRBJ2-7 TRBV29-1 12
CASSPGDSEFF TRBJ2-1 TRBV18 11
CASSLVTLRSNTEAFF TRBJ1-1 TRBV5-1 16
CSAYGYQNTEAFF TRBJ1-1 TRBV20-1 13
CASSYTGGALNTGELFF TRBJ2-2 TRBV6-5 17
CASSYVPGTSGGGTDTQYF TRBJ2-3 TRBV6-2/TRBV6-3 19
CASSLEGRGGTQYF TRBJ2-5 TRBV5-5 14
CSAFRQGANYGYTF TRBJ1-2 TRBV20-1 14
CASSPGGRLNTEAFF TRBJ1-1 TRBV7-3 15
CSPPSGLNYGYTF TRBJ1-2 TRBV20-1 13